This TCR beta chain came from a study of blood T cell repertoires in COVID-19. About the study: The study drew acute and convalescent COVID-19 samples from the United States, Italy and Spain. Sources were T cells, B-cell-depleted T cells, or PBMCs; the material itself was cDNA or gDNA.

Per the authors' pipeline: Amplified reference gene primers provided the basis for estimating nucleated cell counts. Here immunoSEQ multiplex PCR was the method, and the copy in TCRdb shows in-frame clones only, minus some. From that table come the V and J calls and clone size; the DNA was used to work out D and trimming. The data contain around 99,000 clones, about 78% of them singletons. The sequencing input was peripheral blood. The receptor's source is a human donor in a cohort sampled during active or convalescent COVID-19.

CDR3 nucleotides: TGTGCCAGCAGCTTAGTGGGGACAGGGGAGTCCGGGGAGCTGTTTTTT. Translating gives CASSLVGTGESGELFF. The rearrangement links TRBV11-3 to TRBJ2-2; TRBD1 agrees at 10 bases. Germline V gene lookup returns CDR1 SGHNT and CDR2 YENEEA. This CDR3 contains 16 residues. V dropped 1 base and J dropped 6; count of bases not matched to a gene: 5.